These 18 T cell receptor beta chains came from one sample sequenced in a study of molecular identifiers for immune sequencing clone quantification. TCRdb recomputed calls from the PCR reads with MiXCR, one row per CDR3 protein. Here the sample spans 85,000 to 95,000 distinct CDR3 sequences, under 20% being singletons. Sequencing input: naive CD8+ T cells from blood, with Jurkat cell RNA spiked in. Subset specified: FACS-sorted CD8+CD4-CCR7+CD45RA+ naive T cells. The receptors derive from a human donor in good health. Some libraries in this study had Jurkat cell RNA spiked in.

As for this clonotype: A much larger clone is a single base away; this may be a read error. The J gene is TRBJ2-7, the V gene TRBV6-2 or TRBV6-3; possibly TRBD1 or TRBD2 for D (5 bases each). CDR3 length: 13 residues. CDR1 is MNHEY, CDR2 SVGEGT, per germline. CDR3 sequence: CASSYGGSCEQYF. CDR3 DNA: TGTGCCAGCAGTTACGGGGGATCCTGCGAGCAGTACTTC.

This clonotype occurred many times. The chain carries TRBV4-3 and TRBJ1-3, with D hard to call. The CDR3 is 15 amino acids. V gave up 4 bases and J gave up 0 bases, with 10 bases separating them. The germline gives CDR1 LGHNA, CDR2 YSLEER. The CDR3 DNA sequence: TGCGCCAGCAGCCTAGTTGAGAACTCTGGAAACACCATATATTTT. This translates into CASSLVENSGNTIYF.

The table lists this clonotype with many counts. The chain is built from TRBV6-6 and TRBJ2-3, with 11 bases that match TRBD2. This CDR3 is built from 16 residues. Germline loops: CDR1 MNHNY, CDR2 SVGAGI (reference sequence). V was clipped by 5 bases and J by 5 bases; unmatched bases: 9. The CDR3 spells CASSLLAGVLEDTQYF. CDR3 sequence (DNA): TGTGCCAGCAGTCTACTAGCGGGGGTCCTGGAAGATACGCAGTATTTT.

This clonotype was seen at least ten times. The gene calls are TRBV4-2 and TRBJ1-2, with 7 bases fitting TRBD1. The CDR3 extends over 16 amino acids. The ends lost 1 base at V and 5 bases at J; junction bases unmatched: 10. CDR1 and CDR2 from the germline V gene are LGHNA and YNFKEQ. The DNA of the CDR3 is TGTGCCAGCAGCCAAGTCCAGGGGGGCTCGAGTTATGGCTACACCTTC. As protein: CASSQVQGGSSYGYTF.

This clonotype showed up many times. The genes are TRBV12-3 or TRBV12-4 and TRBJ2-2; 7 positions agree with TRBD2. This CDR3 region has 14 residues. Trimming at V came to 5 bases and at J to 4 bases, leaving 4 bases not matched to a gene. The CDR3 DNA reads TGTGCCAGCAGTATACCGGGGGGCACCGGGGAGCTGTTTTTT. This translates into CASSIPGGTGELFF.

This clonotype appeared a single time. This chain connects TRBV30 to TRBJ2-7; D is perhaps TRBD1 (5 bases). There are 13 residues in the CDR3. CDR1 and CDR2 from the germline V gene are GTSNPN and SVGIG (reference sequence). Trimming left V 0 bases short and J 5 bases short, with 11 bases between. CDR3: CAWSVGPRDEQYF. CDR3 sequence (DNA): TGTGCCTGGAGTGTAGGCCCCAGGGACGAGCAGTACTTC.

The V call is TRBV6-5, the J call TRBJ2-3; D is ambiguous. CDR3 length equals 13 residues. Germline V lookup: CDR1 MNHEY, CDR2 SVGAGI. Deletions cut 6 bases from V and 1 base from J, with 8 bases between. CDR3 loop: CASRVTRTDTQYF. In DNA form, the CDR3 reads TGTGCCAGCAGAGTGACTCGCACAGATACGCAGTATTTT.

This clonotype was observed at least ten times. The V call is TRBV7-9, the J call TRBJ2-1; TRBD2 agrees at 12 bases. Germline values: CDR1 SEHNR, CDR2 FQNEAQ (reference sequence). The CDR3 has 19 residues. J lost 0 bases, V lost 0 bases, and 6 bases had no gene match. The CDR3 is CASSLALAGGPSSYNEQFF. The CDR3 DNA reads as TGTGCCAGCAGCTTAGCCCTAGCGGGAGGGCCTAGCTCCTACAATGAGCAGTTCTTC.

Regarding this clonotype: A much larger clone differs from this one at a single base, so this may be a read error. The genes are TRBV6-2 or TRBV6-3 and TRBJ2-4, with 7 bases fitting TRBD1. CDR1 and CDR2 from the germline V gene are MNHEY and SVGEGT. The CDR3 runs to 13 residues. The CDR3 bases are TGTGCCAACAGTTACGGGCAGGGGGTTCTTCAGTACTTC. Translated, it gives CANSYGQGVLQYF.

This clonotype appeared many times. The chain is built from TRBV5-1 and TRBJ2-3, with 9 bases fitting TRBD2. The CDR3 has 16 residues. Trimming at V came to 4 bases and at J to 0 bases, leaving 6 bases not matched to a gene. Germline V gene lookup returns CDR1 SGHRS and CDR2 YFSETQ. The CDR3 loop is CASSEATSGSTDTQYF. CDR3 coding DNA: TGCGCCAGCAGCGAGGCGACTAGCGGAAGCACAGATACGCAGTATTTT.

This clonotype has a count of ten or more. The chain employs TRBV7-9 and TRBJ2-3; 12 positions match TRBD2. The V and J ends lost 1 base and 2 bases, in that order; junction bases with no gene match: 10. The CDR3 has 19 amino acids. The germline V gene has CDR1 SEHNR and CDR2 FQNEAQ (reference sequence). CDR3 protein: CASSLEYVTSGRPTDTQYF. The CDR3 DNA follows: TGTGCCAGCAGCTTAGAGTACGTGACTAGCGGGAGACCCACAGATACGCAGTATTTT. Full variable domain (rest looked up from reference TRBV7-9 and TRBJ2-3): DTGVSQNPRHKITKRGQNVTFRCDPISEHNRLYWYRQTLGQGPEFLTYFQNEAQLEKSRLLSDRFSAERPKGSFSTLEIQRTEQGDSAMYLCASSLEYVTSGRPTDTQYFGPGTRLTVL.

Of note for this clonotype: One end of the junction is discordant with germline, which a read error may explain. This chain connects TRBV19 to TRBJ2-7; the match to TRBD1 covers 8 bases. The length of the CDR3 is 18 residues. Germline values: CDR1 LNHDA, CDR2 SQIVND (reference sequence). CDR3 protein: CASGIEGPGVTGVYEQYF. The CDR3 DNA reads as TGTGCCAGTGGTATAGAGGGACCCGGTGTGACAGGGGTCTACGAGCAGTACTTC.

V usage is TRBV4-3 and J usage is TRBJ2-1; maybe TRBD2 (5 bases). V was trimmed by 0 bases and J by 0 bases, leaving 12 bases between them. CDR3 length equals 17 residues. Germline V CDR1 and CDR2: LGHNA, YSLEER. The CDR3 coding sequence is TGCGCCAGCAGCCAAGATGCTAGCTGGGTCTCCTACAATGAGCAGTTCTTC. This sequence encodes CASSQDASWVSYNEQFF.

This clonotype was seen repeatedly, ten times or more. The J gene is TRBJ2-7, the V gene TRBV14; TRBD1 agrees at 7 bases. The CDR3 contains 16 residues. V lost 3 bases and J lost 4; bases outside the gene matches: 12. Germline CDR1 and CDR2: SGHDN and FVKESK. This CDR3 reads CASSHGTTGYSYEQYF. CDR3 DNA: TGTGCCAGCAGCCACGGCACGACAGGGTACTCATACGAGCAGTACTTC.

This clonotype was counted ten times or more. The chain recombines TRBV7-9 with TRBJ2-1; no definite D call. The CDR3 has 14 amino acids. V was trimmed by 7 bases and J by 0 bases, leaving 10 bases between them. Germline CDR1 SEHNR, CDR2 FQNEAQ (reference sequence). CDR3 bases: TGTGCCAGCACGGACGGAAGCTCCTACAATGAGCAGTTCTTC. This sequence encodes CASTDGSSYNEQFF.

This clonotype has ten or more counts. This sequence joins TRBV7-9 and TRBJ1-2; D unresolved. The V gene lost 1 base and the J gene lost 10 bases, with 19 bases spanning the gap. This CDR3 region has 15 residues. Germline assignment: CDR1 SEHNR and CDR2 FQNEAQ (reference sequence). The CDR3 here is CASSLGDPPMLSYTF. CDR3 in DNA: TGTGCCAGCAGCTTAGGAGACCCACCAATGCTTTCCTACACCTTC.

Concerning this clonotype itself: A read error may be the cause here, since a much bigger clone is one base away. J is TRBJ2-7 and V is TRBV4-3; a weak D match, TRBD2 (6 bases). V lost 0 bases and J 3 bases, leaving 15 bases between the germline ends. CDR1 and CDR2 from the germline V gene are LGHNA and YSLEER. The CDR3 runs 16 residues. The CDR3 nucleotides are TGCGCCAGCAGCCAAGATAGGCGGGGCCCCGACTACGAGCAGTACTTC. It specifies CASSQDRRGPDYEQYF.

About this clonotype: Germline is not matched at one junction end, which may reflect a read error. The chain joins TRBV6-5 to TRBJ2-1; 11 nucleotides agree with TRBD2. Germline CDR1 MNHEY, CDR2 SVGAGI. The CDR3 has 17 amino acids. In DNA, the CDR3 is TGTGCCAGCAGTTACCCGACTAGCGGGGTAAAGCACAACGAGCAGTTCTTC. Its protein product is CASSYPTSGVKHNEQFF.